These 9 T cell receptor beta chains were sequenced from one sample in a study of cytomegalovirus exposure and HLA in healthy donors. Both 60 Vbeta primers and 13 Jbeta primers went into the PCR. TCRdb keeps only in-frame clones here, not all; method: immunoSEQ multiplex PCR. The table includes more than 95,000 clones, 75% to 85% detected once. The sample taken for sequencing was PBMCs. The receptors here all came from a man in his thirties or forties in good health and CMV-seropositive.

This chain connects TRBV6-1 to TRBJ1-5; maybe TRBD1 (5 bases). This CDR3 has 15 amino acids. The germline V gene has CDR1 MNHNS and CDR2 SASEGT. V was shortened by 5 bases and J by 6 bases, with 17 bases between the two germline ends. The CDR3 DNA is TGTGCCAGCAGTCTTGGTAGTCAGGGTGGTCAGCCCCAGCATTTT. Translated: CASSLGSQGGQPQHF.

This sequence joins TRBV29-1 and TRBJ2-1, with TRBD2 as a possible D gene (6 bases). CDR3 length: 13 amino acids. CDR1 is SQVTM, CDR2 ANQGSEA, per germline. In nucleotides, the CDR3 is TGCAGTTATGGGCGGGGAAACTACAATGAGCAGTTCTTC. Its protein product is CSYGRGNYNEQFF.

This chain links TRBV7-2 with TRBJ2-1; the D is unclear. CDR1 is SGHTA and CDR2 is FQGNSA in the germline V gene. This CDR3 is built from 12 residues. V lost 5 bases, J lost 9 bases, and 11 bases lay in between. The CDR3: CASSPRLSEQFF. Written as DNA, the CDR3 is TGTGCCAGCAGCCCGAGGTTAAGTGAGCAGTTCTTC. Supplemented by reference TRBV7-2 and TRBJ2-1, the full variable domain reads GAGVSQSPSNKVTEKGKDVELRCDPISGHTALYWYRQSLGQGLEFLIYFQGNSAPDKSGLPSDRFSAERTGGSVSTLTIQRTQQEDSAVYLCASSPRLSEQFFGPGTRLTVL.

The chain joins TRBV11-2 to TRBJ2-2; 8 nucleotides line up with TRBD1. Trimming at V came to 5 bases and at J to 7 bases, leaving 15 bases not matched to a gene. Per germline, CDR1 SGHAT and CDR2 FQNNGV. The CDR3 is 17 amino acids. This CDR3 is CASSRRSSGQGFGELFF. CDR3 DNA sequence: TGTGCCAGCAGCAGGAGAAGTAGCGGACAGGGATTCGGGGAGCTGTTTTTT.

To note about this clone: A junction boundary mismatches the germline segment, possibly from a read error. CDR3 DNA sequence: TGTGCCAGCCCTCCGGCCCGGGTCTTC. Translation gives CASPPARVF. V gene TRBV6-1 combines with J gene TRBJ2-7, with no clear D. The CDR3 totals 9 residues. Germline V lookup: CDR1 MNHNS, CDR2 SASEGT.

This clone was observed a handful of times. The V and J genes are TRBV7-9 and TRBJ1-2; D is perhaps TRBD1 (5 bases). Germline-derived CDR1 and CDR2 are SEHNR and FQNEAQ (reference sequence). The V end lost 5 bases, the J end lost 4 bases, and 14 bases lay between the germline ends. The CDR3 consists of 14 residues. CDR3 bases: TGTGCCAGCAGCCCCGCCGGCGGGGCCTATGGCTACACCTTC. It codes for CASSPAGGAYGYTF.

V usage is TRBV29-1 and J usage is TRBJ2-1, with TRBD2 identical over 7 bases. V lost 5 bases and J lost 4; bases outside the gene matches: 8. CDR1 and CDR2 (germline): SQVTM, ANQGSEA. The CDR3 consists of 14 residues. In nucleotides, the CDR3 is TGCAGCGTTATAGTGGGACTACAATACAATGAGCAGTTCTTC. It yields the protein CSVIVGLQYNEQFF.

This chain connects TRBV11-2 to TRBJ2-1, with TRBD2 identical over 10 bases. Unmatched junction bases numbered 9, after V lost 7 bases and J lost 6 bases. CDR1 SGHAT and CDR2 FQNNGV come from the germline V gene. This CDR3 contains 15 residues. In DNA form, the CDR3 reads TGTGCCAGCAACAAGCTAGCGGGAGATCGCAATGAGCAGTTCTTC. It specifies CASNKLAGDRNEQFF.

CDR3 residues: CAWSPIAREQYF. The CDR3 DNA follows: TGTGCCTGGAGTCCTATAGCACGGGAGCAGTACTTC. This chain links TRBV30 with TRBJ2-7, with D uncertain. The V gene lost 2 bases and the J gene lost 7 bases, with 12 bases spanning the gap. The CDR3 has 12 amino acids. Germline CDR1 is GTSNPN and CDR2 is SVGIG (reference sequence).